This T cell receptor beta chain was sequenced for a study of blood T cell repertoires in COVID-19. On the study more broadly: Sites across the United States, Italy and Spain contributed samples from acute and convalescent COVID-19. PBMCs, B-cell-depleted T cells, or T cells were the source of the cDNA or gDNA that made up the material.

Between the trimmed V and J ends, which lost 0 bases and 9 bases, there was a span of 18 bases. CDR3 length: 17 residues. Per germline, CDR1 PRHDT and CDR2 FYEKMQ (reference sequence). In the original processing: By means of reference gene primer amplification, nucleated cell counts were estimated. Clones were read by immunoSEQ multiplex PCR, and TCRdb kept only the in-frame ones, dropping some. The V and J calls and clone size were taken over from that table, and D and trimming were inferred from the DNA. In the table there are under 150,000 clones, under 85% of which are singletons. The chain uses TRBV13 and TRBJ1-6, with D possibly TRBD1 on 5 matching bases. Sequencing used PBMCs or T cells enriched from blood (not recorded which). This clonotype was obtained from a young man who had recovered from COVID-19. Here the CDR3 reads CASSLGGLVAGRSPLHF. The CDR3 DNA follows: TGTGCCAGCAGCTTAGGCGGGCTGGTTGCGGGGCGTTCACCCCTCCACTTT.